These 26 T cell receptor beta chains were all obtained from the same sample, sequenced in a study of long-term antiretroviral therapy in people with HIV. Samples were assayed with immunoSEQ v3.0 at survey level. Generated by immunoSEQ multiplex PCR, the TCRdb table keeps only in-frame clones and is missing some. The sample carries around 25,000 clones, around 85% recorded once. Source: unsorted PBMCs, taken 2.3 years after starting antiretroviral therapy. The source is a man aged 40-55 years with HIV.

The rearrangement uses TRBV19 and TRBJ1-5, with D unclear. The V gene lost 1 base and the J gene lost 0 bases, with 13 bases spanning the gap. CDR1 and CDR2 (germline): LNHDA, SQIVND (reference sequence). This CDR3 comprises 17 residues. DNA of the CDR3: TGTGCCAGTAGTATAGCGGGCAGTACGTATAGCAATCAGCCCCAGCATTTT. It encodes CASSIAGSTYSNQPQHF.

This clone was seen once. The chain links TRBV15 to TRBJ2-6, with D perhaps TRBD1 (6 bases). Germline V gives CDR1 LNHNV, CDR2 YYDKDF (reference sequence). The CDR3 totals 17 residues. The ends were cut back, 3 bases at V and 0 bases at J, with 12 bases in the middle. DNA for the CDR3: TGTGCCACCAGCAGGACAGGTGTAAGCTCTGGGGCCAACGTCCTGACTTTC. Translation gives CATSRTGVSSGANVLTF.

This clone was found once. The V gene is TRBV27, the J gene TRBJ1-1, with 9 positions matching TRBD1. This CDR3 is 17 amino acids long. Germline loops: CDR1 MNHEY, CDR2 SMNVEV (reference sequence). The trim removed 2 bases at V and 1 base at J, leaving 8 bases unmatched. This chain's CDR3 is CASSLVGTGKWNTEAFF. The CDR3 coding sequence is TGTGCCAGCAGTTTAGTCGGGACAGGGAAATGGAACACTGAAGCTTTCTTT.

This clone was seen only once. V and J are TRBV7-9 and TRBJ2-5, with 15 nucleotides matching TRBD2. Germline V gives CDR1 SEHNR, CDR2 FQNEAQ (reference sequence). Trimming cost V 5 bases and J 2 bases; bases outside gene matches: 9. The CDR3 has 18 amino acids. The chain's CDR3 is CASSEPGLAGGWQETQYF. CDR3 sequence (DNA): TGTGCCAGCAGCGAGCCGGGACTAGCGGGAGGCTGGCAAGAGACCCAGTACTTC. Based on the CDR3 plus reference TRBV7-9 and TRBJ2-5, the full variable domain is DTGVSQNPRHKITKRGQNVTFRCDPISEHNRLYWYRQTLGQGPEFLTYFQNEAQLEKSRLLSDRFSAERPKGSFSTLEIQRTEQGDSAMYLCASSEPGLAGGWQETQYFGPGTRLLVL.

This sequence joins TRBV4-1 and TRBJ2-7; D ambiguous. The ends were cut back, 1 base at V and 2 bases at J, with 21 bases in the middle. The CDR3 runs to 18 residues. The germline V gene encodes CDR1 MGHRA and CDR2 YSYEKL. The CDR3 DNA reads as TGCGCCAGCAGCCAAGGGCTGTTACGGAGACATTTAACCTACGAGCAGTACTTC. This gives the protein CASSQGLLRRHLTYEQYF.

V usage is TRBV5-1 and J usage is TRBJ2-3; either TRBD1 or TRBD2 may fit D (5 bases each). The CDR3 sequence is 16 residues long. Germline lookup yields CDR1 SGHRS and CDR2 YFSETQ. Trimming cost V 5 bases and J 2 bases, with 18 bases left between them. The CDR3 here is CASRSLGTASTDTQYF. The CDR3 DNA is TGCGCCAGCAGATCCTTGGGGACGGCCTCCACAGATACGCAGTATTTT.

The gene calls are TRBV6-5 and TRBJ1-5; no clear D gene. From germline, CDR1 is MNHEY and CDR2 SVGAGI. The CDR3 runs 15 residues. V was shortened by 9 bases and J by 5 bases, with 20 bases between the two germline ends. The DNA of the CDR3 is TGTGCCAGTTCCTATGCGGGAGGCAAGCATCAGCCCCAGCATTTT. It specifies CASSYAGGKHQPQHF.

The chain links TRBV19 to TRBJ1-4; tentatively, D is TRBD1 (5 bases). Looked up from germline, CDR1 is LNHDA and CDR2 is SQIVND (reference sequence). The CDR3 runs 16 residues. Trimming removed 0 bases from V and 0 bases from J, with 8 bases in between. For the CDR3, the DNA is TGTGCCAGTAGTATAGACAGGGACTCAACTAATGAAAAACTGTTTTTT. Its translation: CASSIDRDSTNEKLFF.

The chain is built from TRBV7-6 and TRBJ2-7, with D possibly matching TRBD1 (6 bases). CDR3 size: 15 residues. Looked up from germline, CDR1 is SGHVS and CDR2 is FNYEAQ. Trimming stripped 0 bases from V and 3 bases from J, with 12 bases between. The CDR3 DNA reads as TGTGCCAGCAGCTTAGCGGACAGCGTGATCTACGAGCAGTACTTC. This gives the protein CASSLADSVIYEQYF.

V is TRBV6-6 and J is TRBJ1-4; the D gene is possibly TRBD1 (6 bases). The germline V and J ends were trimmed by 6 bases and 5 bases, with 16 bases remaining between them. The CDR3 spans 15 residues. Germline CDR1 reads MNHNY; CDR2 reads SVGAGI (reference sequence). The DNA of the CDR3 is TGTGCCAGCAGCTGGTCGGGGGCCATAAATGAAAAACTGTTTTTT. Residues: CASSWSGAINEKLFF.

The chain employs TRBV4-1 and TRBJ2-2, with TRBD1 matching 7 bases. The length of the CDR3 is 16 residues. Per germline, CDR1 MGHRA and CDR2 YSYEKL. V was pared by 6 bases and J by 5 bases, with 12 bases of the junction left unmatched. The CDR3 DNA sequence: TGCGCCAGCAGTCTCGGACAGGTGGTCGGGACCGGGGAGCTGTTTTTT. Translated: CASSLGQVVGTGELFF.

This clone was picked up one time. The chain carries TRBV28 and TRBJ1-4; D unclear. V lost 2 bases, J lost 0 bases, and 1 base lay in between. The length of the CDR3 is 13 residues. Germline CDR1 reads MDHEN; CDR2 reads SYDVKM. As DNA, the CDR3 is TGTGCCAGCAGTTTAGCAACTAATGAAAAACTGTTTTTT. It specifies CASSLATNEKLFF.

The chain couples TRBV7-9 to TRBJ2-2, with a possible D match to TRBD1 (5 bases). Between the trimmed V and J ends, which lost 8 bases and 1 base, there was a span of 26 bases. CDR3 length: 19 amino acids. Germline lookup yields CDR1 SEHNR and CDR2 FQNEAQ (reference sequence). CDR3 protein: CASGTNLIRQSENTGELFF. The CDR3 DNA is TGTGCCAGCGGCACCAATTTAATCAGACAGTCGGAGAACACCGGGGAGCTGTTTTTT.

This clone has just one count. This chain connects TRBV6-6 to TRBJ2-1, with D perhaps TRBD1 (8 bases). This CDR3 spans 14 amino acids. Germline CDR1 is MNHNY and CDR2 is SVGAGI (reference sequence). Trimming shortened V by 6 bases and J by 6 bases, and 15 bases separated the two germline ends. The DNA of the CDR3 is TGTGCCAGCAGCGGGGGGACAGGATCCAATGAGCAGTTCTTC. Its protein product is CASSGGTGSNEQFF.

J is TRBJ1-5 and V is TRBV11-2, with TRBD1 as a possible D gene (5 bases). The CDR3 has 14 amino acids. Per the germline V gene, CDR1 is SGHAT and CDR2 is FQNNGV. The germline V and J ends were trimmed by 5 bases and 5 bases, with 13 bases remaining between them. CDR3 amino acids: CASSRGGSDQPQHF. The CDR3 nucleotides read TGTGCCAGCAGCCGCGGGGGGAGCGATCAGCCCCAGCATTTT. The full variable domain, its missing parts supplied by reference TRBV11-2 and TRBJ1-5, is EAGVAQSPRYKIIEKRQSVAFWCNPISGHATLYWYQQILGQGPKLLIQFQNNGVVDDSQLPKDRFSAERLKGVDSTLKIQPAKLEDSAVYLCASSRGGSDQPQHFGDGTRLSIL.

The chain has TRBV5-1 and TRBJ2-3; 9 bases match TRBD2. The CDR3 totals 14 residues. CDR1 and CDR2 (germline): SGHRS, YFSETQ. Trimming took 5 bases from V and 5 from J; bases not matched to a gene: 6. Here the CDR3 reads CASRPGLAGDTQYF. The CDR3 region has the DNA TGCGCCAGCAGGCCGGGACTAGCTGGAGATACGCAGTATTTT.

The rearrangement uses TRBV29-1 and TRBJ1-2; the match to TRBD1 covers 9 bases. Germline V gene sequence: CDR1 SQVTM, CDR2 ANQGSEA. The length of the CDR3 is 12 residues. V shed 8 bases and J 4 bases; nucleotides not matched to a gene: 5. CDR3 region: CSSRTGAYGYTF. In nucleotides, the CDR3 is TGCAGCTCTAGGACAGGGGCCTATGGCTACACCTTC.

The V call is TRBV28, the J call TRBJ1-4; possible D gene TRBD1, 6 bases. The V gene's germline CDR1 is MDHEN and CDR2 SYDVKM. V was trimmed by 8 bases and J by 4 bases, leaving 17 bases between them. The CDR3 extends over 15 amino acids. CDR3 amino acids: CASRAEDSYNEKLFF. Here the CDR3 DNA reads TGTGCCAGCCGGGCAGAGGACAGCTATAATGAAAAACTGTTTTTT. The full variable domain, in which reference TRBV28 and TRBJ1-4 provide the parts outside the CDR3, is DVKVTQSSRYLVKRTGEKVFLECVQDMDHENMFWYRQDPGLGLRLIYFSYDVKMKEKGDIPEGYSVSREKKERFSLILESASTNQTSMYLCASRAEDSYNEKLFFGSGTQLSVL.

The genes are TRBV29-1 and TRBJ1-4; TRBD1 agrees at 10 bases. CDR3 size: 13 residues. V was pared by 6 bases and J by 5 bases, with 3 bases of the junction left unmatched. The V gene's germline CDR1 is SQVTM and CDR2 ANQGSEA. The CDR3 coding sequence is TGCAGCGTAGAGGACAGGGGGAATGAAAAACTGTTTTTT. Its protein is CSVEDRGNEKLFF. The whole variable domain, filled in from reference TRBV29-1 and TRBJ1-4, reads SAVISQKPSRDICQRGTSLTIQCQVDSQVTMMFWYRQQPGQSLTLIATANQGSEATYESGFVIDKFPISRPNLTFSTLTVSNMSPEDSSIYLCSVEDRGNEKLFFGSGTQLSVL.

The chain employs TRBV6-1 and TRBJ2-6; no clear D. V was clipped by 3 bases and J by 13 bases, with 16 bases between them. The CDR3 length is 14 residues. Germline loops: CDR1 MNHNS, CDR2 SASEGT. The CDR3 protein is CASSDPPAVWVLTF. CDR3 coding DNA: TGTGCCAGCAGTGATCCCCCCGCGGTTTGGGTCCTGACTTTC.

Only one count was recorded for this clone. The V call is TRBV11-2, the J call TRBJ1-2, with 7 nucleotides matching TRBD1. V shed 1 base and J 3 bases; nucleotides not matched to a gene: 5. The length of the CDR3 is 15 residues. The V gene's germline CDR1 is SGHAT and CDR2 FQNNGV. The CDR3 region is CASSLGARGHYGYTF. The CDR3 region has the DNA TGTGCCAGCAGCTTAGGGGCGAGGGGGCACTATGGCTACACCTTC.

The table lists this clone with a few counts. This sequence joins TRBV6-5 and TRBJ1-6; D may be TRBD1 (5 bases). Trimming took off 4 bases at V and 7 bases at J, with 11 bases between the two ends. Germline V gene lookup returns CDR1 MNHEY and CDR2 SVGAGI. This CDR3 has 14 amino acids. The CDR3: CASSSVRANSPLHF. CDR3 DNA sequence: TGTGCCAGCAGTTCTGTCAGGGCAAATTCACCCCTCCACTTT.

The chain combines TRBV13 with TRBJ2-3; a possible D gene is TRBD1 (7 bases). This CDR3 has 13 amino acids. V dropped 5 bases and J dropped 3 bases, with 9 bases sitting between them. Germline V gene sequence: CDR1 PRHDT, CDR2 FYEKMQ (reference sequence). The CDR3 protein is CASSAGGTDTQYF. CDR3 nucleotide sequence: TGTGCCAGCAGCGCAGGGGGGACAGATACGCAGTATTTT.

Concerning this clone: One junction end disagrees with the germline gene, perhaps due to a read error. V gene TRBV7-9 combines with J gene TRBJ1-6, with 10 bases identical to TRBD1. CDR1 and CDR2 from the germline V gene are SEHNR and FQNEAQ (reference sequence). CDR3 length: 15 residues. CDR3 residues: CANSKGQGFNSPLHF. CDR3 bases: TGTGCCAACAGCAAGGGACAGGGGTTTAATTCACCCCTCCACTTT.

This clone has a handful of counts. The V gene is TRBV6-1, the J gene TRBJ2-1; D possibly corresponds to TRBD1 (6 bases). This CDR3 region has 15 residues. V was shortened by 7 bases and J by 0 bases, with 13 bases between the two germline ends. Germline CDR1 and CDR2: MNHNS and SASEGT. CDR3 in DNA: TGTGCCAGCACGCCTCGGGACAACTCCTACAATGAGCAGTTCTTC. Amino acids: CASTPRDNSYNEQFF.

This clone occurred a few times. CDR3 region: CAWSKGQLYGYTF. Here the CDR3 DNA reads TGTGCCTGGAGTAAGGGACAGCTCTATGGCTACACCTTC. V is TRBV30 and J is TRBJ1-2; TRBD1 matches at 7 bases. Germline lookup yields CDR1 GTSNPN and CDR2 SVGIG (reference sequence). After removal of 2 bases from V and 4 bases from J, the junction contained 4 bases not matched to a gene. This CDR3 spans 13 amino acids.